This T cell receptor (beta chain) was found in a study of T-cell memory formation after mild COVID-19. After 5'RACE with constant-segment primers, TCR alpha and TCR beta cDNA libraries carrying sample barcodes and UMIs were obtained. TCRdb passed the 5' RACE reads through MiXCR, listing each CDR3 protein once. The sample consists of some 190,000 distinct CDR3 sequences, around 18% of them appearing once. The V gene's germline CDR1 is SGHRS and CDR2 YFSETQ. The length of the CDR3 is 14 residues. Trimming left V 4 bases short and J 8 bases short, with 16 bases between. Specimen: PBMCs or a T cell subset sorted from them (not recorded which). The source of this sequence is an adult woman who had mild COVID-19 (a few samples of this study predate the infection). Cell type and time point are not known. V usage is TRBV5-1 and J usage is TRBJ2-1; D remains unclear. The CDR3 here is CASSHGMYGDEQFF. The CDR3 DNA is TGCGCCAGCAGCCATGGGATGTATGGGGATGAGCAGTTCTTC. The full variable domain, its missing parts supplied by reference TRBV5-1 and TRBJ2-1, is KAGVTQTPRYLIKTRGQQVTLSCSPISGHRSVSWYQQTPGQGLQFLFEYFSETQRNKGNFPGRFSGRQFSNSRSEMNVSTLELGDSALYLCASSHGMYGDEQFFGPGTRLTVL.